What follows are 22 T cell receptor beta chains derived from one specimen sequenced in a study of blood T cell repertoires in COVID-19. Sequencing used immunoSEQ multiplex PCR; TCRdb keeps in-frame clones, though not all of them. This repertoire shows approximately 290,000 clones, roughly 88% found once; its top ten account for 0.7% to 0.9%. Input material: peripheral blood. The receptors derive from a human donor with COVID-19, enrolled during active disease. The donor label of this sample is uncertain.

V is TRBV20-1 and J is TRBJ1-3; TRBD1 might be the D (5 bases). The CDR3 is 11 residues long. The germline V gene encodes CDR1 DFQATT and CDR2 SNEGSKA (reference sequence). V dropped 6 bases and J dropped 6 bases, with 9 bases sitting between them. CDR3 protein: CSAPRENTIYF. The CDR3 coding sequence is TGCAGTGCCCCCAGGGAAAACACCATATATTTT.

The chain joins TRBV10-3 to TRBJ2-7, with D perhaps matching TRBD1 or TRBD2 (12 bases each). The V end lost 2 bases, the J end lost 1 base, and 36 bases lay between the germline ends. CDR3 length equals 23 residues. The germline V gene has CDR1 ENHRY and CDR2 SYGVKD. This CDR3 is CAISEGPGTGGLTSGRRSYEQYF. In nucleotides, the CDR3 is TGTGCCATCAGTGAGGGCCCCGGGACAGGGGGCCTTACTAGCGGGAGGCGTTCCTACGAGCAGTACTTC.

The gene calls are TRBV9 and TRBJ1-1; 8 bases are shared with TRBD1. V was clipped by 4 bases and J by 3 bases; unmatched bases: 5. Germline-derived CDR1 and CDR2 are SGDLS and YYNGEE. The CDR3 runs to 14 residues. DNA of the CDR3: TGTGCCAGCAGCACCACGGACAGGGACACTGAAGCTTTCTTT. This gives the protein CASSTTDRDTEAFF.

The chain links TRBV6-5 to TRBJ2-5; 7 bases line up with TRBD2. The CDR3 is 14 amino acids. The germline CDR1 and CDR2 sequences are MNHEY and SVGAGI. Trimming cost V 6 bases and J 4 bases; bases outside gene matches: 8. CDR3 region: CASSLMGGRETQYF. CDR3 in DNA: TGTGCCAGCAGCTTAATGGGGGGGAGAGAGACCCAGTACTTC.

The chain links TRBV27 to TRBJ1-5; 7 positions match TRBD1. CDR1 and CDR2 from the germline V gene are MNHEY and SMNVEV (reference sequence). This CDR3 contains 15 residues. With V trimmed by 0 bases and J by 4 bases, 3 bases remained unmatched. The CDR3 protein is CASSLSGTANQPQHF. The CDR3 DNA follows: TGTGCCAGCAGTTTATCAGGGACAGCTAATCAGCCCCAGCATTTT.

The chain is built from TRBV7-2 and TRBJ1-4, with 7 nucleotides matching TRBD1. Germline V lookup: CDR1 SGHTA, CDR2 FQGNSA. The CDR3 is 15 amino acids. The V segment lost 5 bases and the J segment 8 bases; nucleotides outside the gene matches: 11. The CDR3 DNA reads as TGTGCCAGCAGCCTCGGACAGGTCCGAGGGGAAAAACTGTTTTTT. Protein sequence: CASSLGQVRGEKLFF.

This chain connects TRBV14 to TRBJ1-4; maybe TRBD1 (6 bases). Looked up from germline, CDR1 is SGHDN and CDR2 is FVKESK. There are 15 residues in the CDR3. V dropped 4 bases and J dropped 8 bases, with 17 bases sitting between them. CDR3 sequence: CASSPNAIRGEKLFF. DNA for the CDR3: TGTGCCAGCAGCCCGAACGCGATAAGGGGGGAAAAACTGTTTTTT.

V and J are TRBV10-2 and TRBJ2-7; 8 bases are shared with TRBD2. Germline V lookup: CDR1 WSHSY, CDR2 SAAADI. V was pared by 7 bases and J by 6 bases, with 11 bases of the junction left unmatched. This CDR3 comprises 14 residues. The CDR3 is CASIGGTRGGEQYF. CDR3 nucleotides: TGCGCCAGCATAGGCGGGACTAGAGGTGGCGAGCAGTACTTC.

J is TRBJ2-3 and V is TRBV6-2 or TRBV6-3; D unclear. Trimming cost V 4 bases and J 5 bases, with 10 bases left between them. CDR1 and CDR2 (germline): MNHEY, SVGEGT. There are 13 residues in the CDR3. DNA for the CDR3: TGTGCCAGCAGTTTACCCTCTAGAGATACGCAGTATTTT. This codes for CASSLPSRDTQYF.

This chain connects TRBV7-3 to TRBJ2-7; 10 bases are a match to TRBD1. The CDR3 runs 14 residues. V was clipped by 4 bases and J by 7 bases; unmatched bases: 7. The V gene's germline CDR1 is SGHTA and CDR2 FQGTGA. The CDR3 here is CASSWGTGALEQYF. The CDR3 coding sequence is TGTGCCAGCAGCTGGGGGACAGGGGCCCTAGAGCAGTACTTC. The full variable domain, with the rest looked up from reference TRBV7-3 and TRBJ2-7, is GAGVSQTPSNKVTEKGKYVELRCDPISGHTALYWYRQSLGQGPEFLIYFQGTGAADDSGLPNDRFFAVRPEGSVSTLKIQRTERGDSAVYLCASSWGTGALEQYFGPGTRLTVT.

The genes are TRBV19 and TRBJ2-3; D is unresolved. The CDR3 sequence is 17 residues long. With 2 bases removed from V and 0 bases from J, the gap between germline ends came to 15 bases. Germline CDR1 reads LNHDA; CDR2 reads SQIVND (reference sequence). CDR3 residues: CASSIQPGVASTDTQYF. The DNA of the CDR3 is TGTGCCAGTAGTATACAACCGGGTGTGGCTAGCACAGATACGCAGTATTTT.

This clone was counted a few times. V usage is TRBV6-5 and J usage is TRBJ1-2, with D unclear. Per the germline V gene, CDR1 is MNHEY and CDR2 is SVGAGI. The ends were cut back, 4 bases at V and 8 bases at J, with 17 bases in the middle. The CDR3 is 14 residues long. Here the CDR3 reads CASSSPRGGFGYTF. The CDR3 DNA reads TGTGCCAGCAGTTCCCCCCGGGGAGGGTTCGGCTACACCTTC.

The genes are TRBV9 and TRBJ2-5; TRBD1 matches 8 bases. The CDR3 loop spans 15 amino acids. Germline CDR1 and CDR2: SGDLS and YYNGEE. The V gene end was trimmed by 0 bases and the J gene end by 5 bases; junction bases not matched to a gene: 6. CDR3 in DNA: TGTGCCAGCAGCGTAGCTACAGGGGGGACGGAGACCCAGTACTTC. It translates to CASSVATGGTETQYF.

In the case of this clone: At one boundary the junction diverges from the germline segment, which might be a read error. The rearrangement joins TRBV4-1 to TRBJ1-2; no reliable D call. This CDR3 contains 9 residues. The germline gives CDR1 MGHRA, CDR2 YSYEKL. CDR3 DNA: TGCGCCAGCAGCCAAGAATCAGGCTTC. As protein: CASSQESGF.

The chain couples TRBV3-1 (or the pseudogene TRBV3-2) to TRBJ2-1; TRBD2 aligns across 9 bases. Looked up from germline, CDR1 is LGHDT and CDR2 is YNNKEL (reference sequence). The V and J ends lost 8 bases and 6 bases, in that order; junction bases with no gene match: 17. The CDR3 is 17 residues long. CDR3 nucleotide sequence: TGTGCCAGCGAGCCCCGACCCGGGACTAGCTCCCTCAATGAGCAGTTCTTC. This translates into CASEPRPGTSSLNEQFF.

Details on this clone: Germline is not matched at one junction end, which may reflect a read error. J is TRBJ2-5 and V is TRBV6-2 or TRBV6-3, with 13 bases matching TRBD2. Looked up from germline, CDR1 is MNHEY and CDR2 is SVGEGT. The CDR3 covers 19 residues. The CDR3 region has the DNA TGTGCCAGCAGTTACTCGAGACTAGCGGGAGGTACCGTTCAAGGGACCCAGTACTTC. This encodes CASSYSRLAGGTVQGTQYF.

This clone has a handful of counts. The chain links TRBV19 to TRBJ1-2; a weak D match, TRBD1 (5 bases). This CDR3 is built from 15 residues. V was cut by 2 bases and J by 8 bases, with 18 bases left in between. From germline, CDR1 is LNHDA and CDR2 SQIVND (reference sequence). The CDR3 reads CASSIRRGPLEGYTF. As DNA, the CDR3 is TGTGCCAGTAGTATACGGAGGGGCCCCTTAGAGGGCTACACCTTC.

This sequence joins TRBV7-3 and TRBJ2-1; 9 bases are shared with TRBD2. V was clipped by 4 bases and J by 0 bases; unmatched bases: 7. The CDR3 is 17 residues long. Germline CDR1 is SGHTA and CDR2 is FQGTGA. The CDR3 nucleotides read TGTGCCAGCAGCTCCCAGGGTAGCGGGAGCTCCTACAATGAGCAGTTCTTC. Protein product: CASSSQGSGSSYNEQFF.

J is TRBJ2-6 and V is TRBV2, with TRBD1 as a possible D gene (5 bases). V dropped 5 bases and J dropped 0 bases, with 11 bases sitting between them. The germline gives CDR1 SNHLY, CDR2 FYNNEI. The length of the CDR3 is 16 residues. This CDR3 reads CASSKFQGSGANVLTF. DNA of the CDR3: TGTGCCAGCAGTAAATTTCAGGGCTCTGGGGCCAACGTCCTGACTTTC.

This clone has just a few counts. The V call is TRBV11-2, the J call TRBJ2-1, with 10 bases identical to TRBD1. Germline CDR1 SGHAT, CDR2 FQNNGV. The V gene end was trimmed by 5 bases and the J gene end by 7 bases; junction bases not matched to a gene: 14. The CDR3 spans 17 residues. Here the CDR3 reads CASSLTLPGQGNNEQFF. In nucleotides, the CDR3 is TGTGCCAGCAGCCTAACCCTCCCGGGACAGGGGAATAATGAGCAGTTCTTC.

The sample holds a few counts of this clone. V usage is TRBV6-2 or TRBV6-3 and J usage is TRBJ1-1, with D tentatively TRBD1 (5 bases). V was shortened by 2 bases and J by 3 bases, with 7 bases between the two germline ends. Germline V gives CDR1 MNHEY, CDR2 SVGEGT. The CDR3 has 13 amino acids. This CDR3 is CASSYGGDTEAFF. The CDR3 nucleotides are TGTGCCAGCAGTTACGGGGGGGACACTGAAGCTTTCTTT.

The J gene is TRBJ2-1, the V gene TRBV11-2, with D possibly being TRBD2 (5 bases). The CDR3 runs to 13 residues. Between the trimmed V and J ends, which lost 1 base and 9 bases, there was a span of 10 bases. CDR1 and CDR2 from the germline V gene are SGHAT and FQNNGV. Written as DNA, the CDR3 is TGTGCCAGCAGCTTAGGGAGGAGTTCTGAGCAGTTCTTC. Protein product: CASSLGRSSEQFF.